This is a list of T cell receptor beta chains from one sample in a study of blood T cell repertoires in COVID-19. Profiling relied on immunoSEQ multiplex PCR, and the TCRdb table lists in-frame clones only, not all of them. Of about 250,000 clones in the sample, more than 70% are singletons; the top ten hold 4.5% to 7%. The sample was peripheral blood. These receptors were obtained from a man older than 75 with acute or convalescent COVID-19. The CDR3 runs from the conserved cysteine through the conserved F or W. A D gene is named only where the DNA matches it firmly. Where a row states a size, it is once, few, many or the class of an expanded clone; other rows omit it.

clone_size: .
v_call: TRBV28
j_call: TRBJ2-6
d_call: .
cdr3_nt: TGTGCCAGCAGCACCAGGGGGGCCGGCTCTGGGGCCAACGTCCTGACTTTC
cdr3_aa: CASSTRGAGSGANVLTF

clone_size: .
v_call: TRBV2
j_call: TRBJ1-5
d_call: TRBD1
cdr3_nt: TGTGCCAGCAGGGCCGGGACAGGGGAGTATCAGCCCCAGCATTTT
cdr3_aa: CASRAGTGEYQPQHF

clone_size: once
v_call: TRBV5-5
j_call: TRBJ1-1
d_call: TRBD1
cdr3_nt: TGTGCCAGCAGCCCGACAGGGGGCGCGGATGAAGCTTTCTTT
cdr3_aa: CASSPTGGADEAFF

clone_size: .
v_call: TRBV25-1
j_call: TRBJ2-7
d_call: TRBD1
cdr3_nt: TGTGCCAGCAGTTACACGGGGCAGGGGGACCCCTACGAGCAGTACTTC
cdr3_aa: CASSYTGQGDPYEQYF

clone_size: few
v_call: TRBV6-5
j_call: TRBJ2-7
d_call: TRBD2
cdr3_nt: TGTGCCAGCAGCCCCTTGGAGCGGGGGACCTACGAGCAGTACTTC
cdr3_aa: CASSPLERGTYEQYF

clone_size: .
v_call: TRBV9
j_call: TRBJ2-7
d_call: .
cdr3_nt: TGTGCCAGCAGCGTCGGACAGCTCGAATCCTACGAGCAGTACTTC
cdr3_aa: CASSVGQLESYEQYF

clone_size: .
v_call: TRBV2
j_call: TRBJ1-1
d_call: TRBD1
cdr3_nt: TGTGCCAGCAGAGAGGACAGGGAGGGGCGTGAAGCTTTCTTT
cdr3_aa: CASREDREGREAFF

clone_size: .
v_call: TRBV11-1
j_call: TRBJ2-7
d_call: TRBD2
cdr3_nt: TGTGCCAGCAGCTGGGGGACTAGCGGGGGGCAACCGGAGCAGTACTTC
cdr3_aa: CASSWGTSGGQPEQYF

clone_size: .
v_call: TRBV28
j_call: TRBJ2-1
d_call: .
cdr3_nt: TGTGCCACTACCTCTCGATCTCCCCCCGTGGGCTCTCAGTTCTTC
cdr3_aa: CATTSRSPPVGSQFF

clone_size: .
v_call: TRBV2
j_call: TRBJ1-5
d_call: .
cdr3_nt: TGTGCCAGCAGTGAGAACAGTTACAATCAGCCCCAGCATTTT
cdr3_aa: CASSENSYNQPQHF

clone_size: once
v_call: TRBV10-3
j_call: TRBJ1-1
d_call: .
cdr3_nt: TGTGCCATCAGTGACAGGGTGACTGAAGCTTTCTTT
cdr3_aa: CAISDRVTEAFF